The 22 T cell receptor beta chains below all came from one sample that was sequenced in a study of blood T cell repertoires in COVID-19. Profiling relied on immunoSEQ multiplex PCR, and the TCRdb table lists in-frame clones only, not all of them. The sample contains around 440,000 clones, 70% to 90% of which appear only once. Sequenced material: peripheral blood. These receptors came from a woman in her forties or fifties with COVID-19, enrolled during active disease.

The CDR3 sequence: CASSLRTGESEAFF. The CDR3, as DNA: TGCGCCAGCAGCCTACGGACAGGGGAGTCTGAAGCTTTCTTT. This chain joins TRBV4-1 and TRBJ1-1; 9 bases fit TRBD1. With 4 bases clipped from V and 6 bases from J, the junction kept 6 bases outside the gene matches. Germline V gene data show CDR1 as MGHRA and CDR2 as YSYEKL. The CDR3 covers 14 residues.

The chain carries TRBV10-3 and TRBJ1-1; possibly TRBD1 for D (6 bases). Germline values: CDR1 ENHRY, CDR2 SYGVKD. V gave up 4 bases and J gave up 11 bases, with 17 bases separating them. This CDR3 has 13 residues. CDR3 region: CAISATDRWDAFF. DNA of the CDR3: TGTGCCATCAGTGCGACTGACAGGTGGGACGCTTTCTTT.

V and J are TRBV10-3 and TRBJ2-7; 11 bases line up with TRBD1. The CDR3 has 14 residues. V lost 9 bases to trimming and J lost 2 bases; unmatched junction nucleotides: 6. CDR1 is ENHRY, CDR2 SYGVKD, per germline. This CDR3 is CAIMGQGEPYEQYF. The CDR3 nucleotides are TGTGCCATTATGGGACAGGGGGAACCCTACGAGCAGTACTTC.

This clone has only one observation. This CDR3 reads CASSKPRDRGNYEQYF. In DNA form, the CDR3 reads TGTGCCAGTAGTAAACCCCGGGACAGGGGGAACTACGAGCAGTACTTC. The chain has TRBV19 and TRBJ2-7; 11 nucleotides line up with TRBD1. The CDR3 covers 16 residues. CDR1 is LNHDA, CDR2 SQIVND, per germline (reference sequence). Losses at the gene ends were 4 bases for V and 3 bases for J; bases not matched to a gene: 8.

This clone was counted only a few times. The V gene is TRBV30, the J gene TRBJ1-1; D might be TRBD1 (6 bases). CDR1 is GTSNPN and CDR2 is SVGIG in the germline V gene (reference sequence). Trimming shortened V by 4 bases and J by 7 bases, and 16 bases separated the two germline ends. This CDR3 contains 13 residues. The CDR3 nucleotides are TGTGCCTGGAACTGGGGAGGGGGGATTGAAGCTTTCTTT. This gives the protein CAWNWGGGIEAFF.

This chain connects TRBV2 to TRBJ2-4, with D tentatively TRBD2 (7 bases). There are 14 residues in the CDR3. Germline CDR1 SNHLY, CDR2 FYNNEI. V lost 4 bases and J lost 7, with 14 bases in between. CDR3: CASSGTPGGNIQYF. CDR3 in DNA: TGTGCCAGCAGTGGGACCCCGGGGGGCAACATTCAGTACTTC.

The V and J genes are TRBV12-3 or TRBV12-4 and TRBJ1-2; 8 bases map to TRBD1. V shed 6 bases and J 7 bases; nucleotides not matched to a gene: 7. This CDR3 region has 13 residues. The chain's CDR3 is CASSLTGAGGYTF. CDR3 coding DNA: TGTGCCAGCAGCTTGACAGGGGCTGGTGGCTACACCTTC.

The rearrangement uses TRBV5-1 and TRBJ1-2, with TRBD1 matching 7 bases. The V and J ends lost 4 bases and 7 bases, in that order; junction bases with no gene match: 7. The CDR3 consists of 13 residues. CDR1 and CDR2 (germline): SGHRS, YFSETQ. In DNA form, the CDR3 reads TGCGCCAGCAGCCCGACAGGGCTCGGTGGCTACACCTTC. Translated, it gives CASSPTGLGGYTF. The whole variable domain, remainder taken from reference TRBV5-1 and TRBJ1-2, is KAGVTQTPRYLIKTRGQQVTLSCSPISGHRSVSWYQQTPGQGLQFLFEYFSETQRNKGNFPGRFSGRQFSNSRSEMNVSTLELGDSALYLCASSPTGLGGYTFGSGTRLTVV.

The chain links TRBV18 to TRBJ2-2, with D possibly matching TRBD2 (6 bases). The germline V gene has CDR1 KGHSH and CDR2 LQKENI. The V end lost 6 bases, the J end lost 4 bases, and 12 bases lay between the germline ends. The length of the CDR3 is 14 residues. CDR3 sequence reads: CASSRGSGTGELFF. CDR3 DNA: TGTGCCAGCTCCCGAGGTAGCGGCACCGGGGAGCTGTTTTTT.

This rearrangement joins TRBV19 to TRBJ1-1, with D possibly matching TRBD1 (5 bases). The CDR3 loop spans 13 amino acids. V lost 7 bases to trimming and J lost 2 bases, with 11 bases between them. Germline assignment: CDR1 LNHDA and CDR2 SQIVND (reference sequence). CDR3 region: CASTIGANTEAFF. CDR3 DNA sequence: TGTGCCAGTACCATAGGGGCAAACACTGAAGCTTTCTTT. The variable domain in full, completed from reference TRBV19 and TRBJ1-1, reads DGGITQSPKYLFRKEGQNVTLSCEQNLNHDAMYWYRQDPGQGLRLIYYSQIVNDFQKGDIAEGYSVSREKKESFPLTVTSAQKNPTAFYLCASTIGANTEAFFGQGTRLTVV.

The sample holds a few counts of this clone. The gene calls are TRBV7-9 and TRBJ2-2; maybe TRBD1 (6 bases). Trimming removed 5 bases at V and 0 bases at J, with 13 bases between. The CDR3 length is 16 residues. Germline assignment: CDR1 SEHNR and CDR2 FQNEAQ (reference sequence). The CDR3 bases are TGTGCCAGCAGCCCGCCGACAGGCTCGAACACCGGGGAGCTGTTTTTT. This codes for CASSPPTGSNTGELFF. Full variable domain (outside the CDR3, taken from reference TRBV7-9 and TRBJ2-2): DTGVSQNPRHKITKRGQNVTFRCDPISEHNRLYWYRQTLGQGPEFLTYFQNEAQLEKSRLLSDRFSAERPKGSFSTLEIQRTEQGDSAMYLCASSPPTGSNTGELFFGEGSRLTVL.

The chain combines TRBV2 with TRBJ1-5; no definite D call. The length of the CDR3 is 14 residues. Between the trimmed V and J ends, which lost 4 bases and 3 bases, there was a span of 10 bases. Germline V gene sequence: CDR1 SNHLY, CDR2 FYNNEI. The CDR3: CASSVEVPNQPQHF. In DNA, the CDR3 is TGTGCCAGCAGTGTAGAGGTCCCCAATCAGCCCCAGCATTTT.

As concerns this clone: Within the sample, other DNA sequences also encode this same CDR3. The chain carries TRBV5-1 and TRBJ2-5; 9 bases agree with TRBD2. In germline, CDR1 is SGHRS, CDR2 YFSETQ. The CDR3 is 14 residues long. Losses at the gene ends were 0 bases for V and 3 bases for J; bases not matched to a gene: 0. CDR3 residues: CASSLVAGEETQYF. CDR3 DNA sequence: TGCGCCAGCAGCTTGGTAGCGGGAGAAGAGACCCAGTACTTC. Variable domain in full (rest from reference TRBV5-1 and TRBJ2-5): KAGVTQTPRYLIKTRGQQVTLSCSPISGHRSVSWYQQTPGQGLQFLFEYFSETQRNKGNFPGRFSGRQFSNSRSEMNVSTLELGDSALYLCASSLVAGEETQYFGPGTRLLVL.

The chain is built from TRBV6-5 and TRBJ1-1; D might be TRBD1 (6 bases). Germline CDR1 is MNHEY and CDR2 is SVGAGI. There are 15 residues in the CDR3. The V and J ends lost 4 bases and 2 bases respectively, with 14 bases between them. This CDR3 is CASSLRAGANTEAFF. The CDR3 DNA reads as TGTGCCAGCAGTTTACGCGCAGGGGCAAACACTGAAGCTTTCTTT.

The V and J genes are TRBV3-1 (or the pseudogene TRBV3-2) and TRBJ2-3; TRBD2 might be the D (5 bases). Trimming left V 2 bases short and J 2 bases short, with 8 bases between. CDR1 LGHDT and CDR2 YNNKEL come from the germline V gene (reference sequence). The CDR3 spans 14 residues. In DNA, the CDR3 is TGTGCCAGCAGCCAAAGCGGTACCACAGATACGCAGTATTTT. Amino acids: CASSQSGTTDTQYF.

The chain recombines TRBV30 with TRBJ1-3; the D is unclear. The length of the CDR3 is 11 residues. Germline loops: CDR1 GTSNPN, CDR2 SVGIG (reference sequence). V dropped 7 bases and J dropped 4 bases, with 8 bases sitting between them. CDR3 in amino acids: CASYEGNTIYF. The CDR3 DNA reads as TGTGCCTCGTATGAGGGAAACACCATATATTTT.

This clone was observed a single time. Mismatch with germline at one junction end may stem from a read error. The chain couples TRBV6-1 to TRBJ1-2; D might be TRBD1 (6 bases). The germline V gene encodes CDR1 MNHNS and CDR2 SASEGT. The CDR3 covers 13 residues. The chain's CDR3 is CASSERPGARGSF. Here the CDR3 DNA reads TGTGCCAGCAGTGAAAGGCCAGGGGCCCGCGGTAGCTTC.

The chain has TRBV27 and TRBJ1-6, with D maybe TRBD1 (5 bases). Between the trimmed V and J ends, which lost 3 bases and 8 bases, there was a span of 20 bases. CDR1 is MNHEY and CDR2 is SMNVEV in the germline V gene (reference sequence). CDR3 length equals 17 residues. The CDR3 DNA is TGTGCCAGCAGTTTGTTCGATGGAAGGGGCGCGTATTCACCCCTCCACTTT. Translated: CASSLFDGRGAYSPLHF.

The chain employs TRBV24-1 and TRBJ2-2; D not certain. The CDR3 has 16 residues. CDR1 KGHDR and CDR2 SFDVKD come from the germline V gene. Between the trimmed V and J ends, which lost 1 base and 1 base, there was a span of 9 bases. CDR3 amino acids: CATSDFVGRNTGELFF. In DNA form, the CDR3 reads TGTGCCACCAGTGATTTCGTGGGCAGGAACACCGGGGAGCTGTTTTTT.

The chain carries TRBV6-5 and TRBJ1-6; D unresolved. There are 12 residues in the CDR3. Deletions cut 7 bases from V and 7 bases from J, with 8 bases between. Per germline, CDR1 MNHEY and CDR2 SVGAGI. CDR3: CASNGGNSPLHF. The CDR3 DNA reads as TGTGCCAGCAATGGAGGCAATTCACCCCTCCACTTT.

The chain is built from TRBV4-1 and TRBJ2-1; TRBD2 aligns across 12 bases. The ends lost 0 bases at V and 8 bases at J; junction bases unmatched: 8. CDR1 and CDR2 from the germline V gene are MGHRA and YSYEKL. The CDR3 is made up of 17 amino acids. DNA for the CDR3: TGCGCCAGCAGCCAAGATGGCTCAGCTAGCGGGGGGGATGAGCAGTTCTTC. This codes for CASSQDGSASGGDEQFF.

The V and J genes are TRBV19 and TRBJ2-1; the match to TRBD2 covers 7 bases. From germline, CDR1 is LNHDA and CDR2 SQIVND (reference sequence). This CDR3 comprises 14 residues. V lost 1 base, J lost 7 bases, and 4 bases stayed unmatched. The CDR3 is CASSIAGGVNEQFF. The DNA for the CDR3 is TGTGCCAGTAGTATAGCGGGGGGTGTGAATGAGCAGTTCTTC.